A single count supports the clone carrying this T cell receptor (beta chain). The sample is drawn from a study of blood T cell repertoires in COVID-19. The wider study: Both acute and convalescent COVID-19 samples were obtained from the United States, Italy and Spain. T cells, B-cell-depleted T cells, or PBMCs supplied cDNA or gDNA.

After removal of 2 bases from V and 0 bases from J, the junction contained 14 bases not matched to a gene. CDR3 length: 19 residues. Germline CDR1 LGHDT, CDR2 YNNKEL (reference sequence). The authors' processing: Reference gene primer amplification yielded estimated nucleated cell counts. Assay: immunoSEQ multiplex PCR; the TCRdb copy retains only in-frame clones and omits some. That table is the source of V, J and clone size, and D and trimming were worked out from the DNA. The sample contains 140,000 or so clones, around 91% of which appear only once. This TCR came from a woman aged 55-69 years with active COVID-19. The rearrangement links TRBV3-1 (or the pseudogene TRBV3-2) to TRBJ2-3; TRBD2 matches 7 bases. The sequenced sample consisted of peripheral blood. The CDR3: CASSQRVGATGGSTDTQYF. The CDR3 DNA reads TGTGCCAGCAGCCAAAGAGTTGGTGCGACGGGAGGAAGCACAGATACGCAGTATTTT.